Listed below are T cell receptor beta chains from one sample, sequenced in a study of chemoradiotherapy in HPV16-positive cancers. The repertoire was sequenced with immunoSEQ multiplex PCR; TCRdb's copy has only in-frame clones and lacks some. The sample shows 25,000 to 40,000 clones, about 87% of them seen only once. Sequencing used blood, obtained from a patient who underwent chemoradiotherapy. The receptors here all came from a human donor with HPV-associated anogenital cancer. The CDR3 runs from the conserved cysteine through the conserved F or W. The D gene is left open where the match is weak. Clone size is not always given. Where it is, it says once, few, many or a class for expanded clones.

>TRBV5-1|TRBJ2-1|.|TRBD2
CASSLELAGAIEQFF
TGCGCCAGCAGCTTGGAACTAGCGGGAGCAATTGAGCAGTTCTTC
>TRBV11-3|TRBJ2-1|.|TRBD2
CASSLGAAGGKDNEQFF
TGTGCCAGCAGCTTAGGGGCTGCGGGGGGTAAGGACAATGAGCAGTTCTTC
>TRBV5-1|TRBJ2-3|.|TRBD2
CASSSTSGIDTQYF
TGCGCCAGCAGCTCGACTAGCGGGATTGATACGCAGTATTTT
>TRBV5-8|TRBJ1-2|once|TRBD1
CASSDGQGTYGYTF
TGTGCCAGCAGCGACGGACAGGGGACCTATGGCTACACCTTC
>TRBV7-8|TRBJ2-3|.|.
CASSLLPLARPGYF
TGTGCCAGCAGCTTGTTACCTCTTGCCCGGCCGGGGTATTTT
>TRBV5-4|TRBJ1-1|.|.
CASSLGALENTEAFF
TGTGCCAGCAGCTTGGGGGCGCTAGAGAACACTGAAGCTTTCTTT
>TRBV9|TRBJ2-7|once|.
CASSVDQNPGYEQYF
TGTGCCAGCAGCGTAGATCAAAACCCCGGCTACGAGCAGTACTTC
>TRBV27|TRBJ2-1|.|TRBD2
CASSSPGLAGFWERDEQFF
TGTGCCAGCAGTTCCCCGGGACTAGCGGGCTTCTGGGAAAGGGATGAGCAGTTCTTC
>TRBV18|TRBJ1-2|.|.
CASSPGTATNYGYTF
TGTGCCAGCTCCCCCGGGACGGCTACTAACTATGGCTACACCTTC
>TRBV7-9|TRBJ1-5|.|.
CASSLDSGDQPQHF
TGTGCCAGCAGCCTGGACAGCGGAGATCAGCCCCAGCATTTT
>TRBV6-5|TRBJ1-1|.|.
CASSYGGTEAFF
TGTGCCAGCAGTTACGGTGGGACTGAAGCTTTCTTT
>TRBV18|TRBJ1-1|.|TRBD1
CASSQSTGMNTEAFF
TGTGCCAGCTCACAGTCGACAGGGATGAACACTGAAGCTTTCTTT
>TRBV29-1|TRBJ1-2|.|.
CSALGVSNYGYTF
TGCAGCGCGCTCGGGGTGTCTAACTATGGCTACACCTTC
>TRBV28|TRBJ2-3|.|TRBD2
CASSILAGVGTDTQYF
TGTGCCAGCAGTATTCTAGCGGGAGTCGGCACAGATACGCAGTATTTT
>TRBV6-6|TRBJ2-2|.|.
CASRRSDTGELFF
TGTGCCAGCAGGCGCAGTGACACCGGGGAGCTGTTTTTT
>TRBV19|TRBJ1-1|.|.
CASSIEWSTEAFF
TGTGCCAGTAGTATAGAGTGGAGCACTGAAGCTTTCTTT
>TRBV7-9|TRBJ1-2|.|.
CASSLAGGHYGYTF
TGTGCCAGCAGCTTAGCGGGGGGACACTATGGCTACACCTTC
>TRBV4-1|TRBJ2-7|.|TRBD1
CASSQPFDRANYEQYF
TGCGCCAGCAGCCAGCCCTTTGACAGGGCAAATTACGAGCAGTACTTC
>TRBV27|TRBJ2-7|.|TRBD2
CASSPTGTSGEQYF
TGTGCCAGCAGTCCGACCGGGACTAGCGGCGAGCAGTACTTC
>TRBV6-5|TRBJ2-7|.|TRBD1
CASSAGQGNEQYF
TGTGCCAGCAGCGCCGGACAGGGAAACGAGCAGTACTTC
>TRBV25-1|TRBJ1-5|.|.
CASSGGSGSNQPQHF
TGTGCCAGCAGTGGAGGGTCCGGAAGCAATCAGCCCCAGCATTTT
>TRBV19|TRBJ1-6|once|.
CASSLGWNNSPLHF
TGTGCCAGTAGTCTGGGGTGGAATAATTCACCCCTCCACTTT
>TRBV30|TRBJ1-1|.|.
CAWSGYGNTEAFF
TGTGCCTGGAGTGGCTATGGGAACACTGAAGCTTTCTTT
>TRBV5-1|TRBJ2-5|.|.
CASSLRGETQYF
TGCGCCAGCAGCCTCCGGGGAGAGACCCAGTACTTC
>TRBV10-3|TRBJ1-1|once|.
CAISEKAQNTEAFF
TGTGCCATCAGTGAGAAGGCTCAGAACACTGAAGCTTTCTTT
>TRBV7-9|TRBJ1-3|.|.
CASSLGQGNTIYF
TGTGCCAGCAGCTTAGGACAGGGAAACACCATATATTTT
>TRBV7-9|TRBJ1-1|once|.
CASSPSSGGGAFF
TGTGCCAGCAGCCCATCTTCTGGGGGGGGAGCTTTCTTT
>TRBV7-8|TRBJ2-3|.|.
CASSLYPARTDTQYF
TGTGCCAGCAGCCTGTACCCTGCCCGCACAGATACGCAGTATTTT
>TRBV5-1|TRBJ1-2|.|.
CASRGDLARGYTF
TGCGCCAGCCGTGGGGACCTTGCTAGAGGCTACACCTTC
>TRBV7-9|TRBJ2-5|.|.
CASSGITNQETQYF
TGTGCCAGCAGCGGCATTACAAACCAAGAGACCCAGTACTTC
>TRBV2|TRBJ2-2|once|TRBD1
CASMVDRGATGELFF
TGTGCCAGCATGGTAGACAGGGGGGCCACCGGGGAGCTGTTTTTT
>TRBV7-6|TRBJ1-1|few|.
CASSSRGGTEAFF
TGTGCCAGCAGCTCACGGGGGGGGACTGAAGCTTTCTTT
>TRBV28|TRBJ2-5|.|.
CASSPSDRQETQYF
TGTGCCAGCAGTCCCTCCGACCGCCAAGAGACCCAGTACTTC
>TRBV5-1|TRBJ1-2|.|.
CASSLAVEDYGYTF
TGCGCCAGCAGCTTGGCGGTGGAGGACTATGGCTACACCTTC
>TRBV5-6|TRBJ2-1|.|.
CASSSVSSYNEQFF
TGTGCCAGCAGCTCCGTCAGCTCCTACAATGAGCAGTTCTTC
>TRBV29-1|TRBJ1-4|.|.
CSVEGSKTNEKLFF
TGCAGCGTTGAAGGGAGTAAGACTAATGAAAAACTGTTTTTT
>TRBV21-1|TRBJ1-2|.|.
CASSKEVADGPGYTF
TGTGCCAGCAGCAAAGAAGTGGCCGACGGTCCGGGCTACACCTTC
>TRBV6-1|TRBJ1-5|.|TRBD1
CASSGQGGQPQHF
TGTGCCAGCAGTGGACAGGGCGGACAGCCCCAGCATTTT
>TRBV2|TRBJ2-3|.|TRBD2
CASRTGTSGKDTQYF
TGTGCCAGCCGCACCGGGACTAGCGGAAAAGATACGCAGTATTTT
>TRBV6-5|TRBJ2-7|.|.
CASSYKGSSYEQYF
TGTGCCAGCAGTTACAAAGGGTCCTCCTACGAGCAGTACTTC
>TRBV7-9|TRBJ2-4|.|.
CASSFTQGWAKNIQYF
TGTGCCAGCAGTTTCACCCAGGGGTGGGCCAAAAACATTCAGTACTTC
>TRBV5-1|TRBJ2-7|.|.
CASTPRGSSYEQYF
TGCGCCAGCACCCCCCGGGGTTCCTCCTACGAGCAGTACTTC
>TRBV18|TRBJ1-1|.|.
CASSPGQNTEAFF
TGTGCCAGCTCACCAGGACAGAACACTGAAGCTTTCTTT
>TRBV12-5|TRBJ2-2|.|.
CASGWDGHTGELFF
TGTGCTAGTGGATGGGACGGTCACACCGGGGAGCTGTTTTTT
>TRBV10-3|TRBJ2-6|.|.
CAISERGSGGANVLTF
TGTGCCATCAGTGAAAGAGGGTCTGGTGGGGCCAACGTCCTGACTTTC
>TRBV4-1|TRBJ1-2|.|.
CASSQLPDYGYTF
TGCGCCAGCAGCCAGTTGCCGGACTATGGCTACACCTTC
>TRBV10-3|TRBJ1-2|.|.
CAISEGQGYRGYTF
TGTGCCATCAGCGAAGGACAAGGGTATCGAGGCTACACCTTC
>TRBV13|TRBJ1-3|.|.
CASSLAGTAGNTIYF
TGTGCCAGCAGCTTAGCTGGGACCGCTGGAAACACCATATATTTT
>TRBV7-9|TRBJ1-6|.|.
CASSGGNPNNSPLHF
TGTGCCAGCAGCGGGGGGAACCCGAATAATTCACCCCTCCACTTT
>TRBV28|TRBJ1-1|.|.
CASRDRRDTEAFF
TGTGCCAGCAGAGACAGGAGGGACACTGAAGCTTTCTTT
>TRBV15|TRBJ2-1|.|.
CATSVRLERNEQFF
TGTGCCACCAGCGTCCGGCTTGAGCGAAATGAGCAGTTCTTC
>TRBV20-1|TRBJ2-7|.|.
CSGSHRGEQYF
TGCAGTGGTTCACATCGTGGAGAGCAGTACTTC
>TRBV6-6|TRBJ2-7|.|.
CASIPDDVAYEQYF
TGTGCCAGCATCCCGGATGATGTAGCCTACGAGCAGTACTTC
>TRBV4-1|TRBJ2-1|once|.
CASTGNNEQFF
TGCGCCAGCACAGGAAACAATGAGCAGTTCTTC